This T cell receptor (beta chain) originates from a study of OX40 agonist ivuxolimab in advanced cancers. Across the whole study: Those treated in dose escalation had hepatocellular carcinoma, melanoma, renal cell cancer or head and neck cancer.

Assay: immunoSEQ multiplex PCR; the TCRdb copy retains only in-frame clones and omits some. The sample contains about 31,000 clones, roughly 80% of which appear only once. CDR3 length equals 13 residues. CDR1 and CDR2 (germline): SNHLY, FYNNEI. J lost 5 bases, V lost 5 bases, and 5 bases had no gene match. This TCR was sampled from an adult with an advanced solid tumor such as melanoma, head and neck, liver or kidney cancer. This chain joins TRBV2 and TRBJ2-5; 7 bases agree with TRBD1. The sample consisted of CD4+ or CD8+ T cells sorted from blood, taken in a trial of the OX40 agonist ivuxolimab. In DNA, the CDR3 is TGTGCCAGCAGTTTAGACAGGGTTGAGACCCAGTACTTC. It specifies CASSLDRVETQYF.